These 7 T cell receptor beta chains were all obtained from the same sample, sequenced in a study of vaccination effects on CD4 cells after COVID-19 (dated by TCRdb to the early 2020s). What these receptors recognize is not known. The library was produced with the immunoSEQ multiplex PCR assay. As stored in TCRdb, this immuneACCESS dataset retains in-frame rearrangements with V and J assigned. A fraction of the clones does not appear; measured against another copy, unresolved V genes explain less than half of the discrepancy, and the remainder lacks a known reason. In all, the sample holds about 24,000 clones, and almost 70% of those were seen once. Almost 8.5% of the sample goes to the ten largest clones. The ViraFEST assay stimulated PBMC with viral peptide pools and then used TCR sequencing to identify antigen-specific CD4+ T cell clonotypes by expansion. After less than 13 days of culture, CD4+ T cells were isolated with the EasySep CD4+ T cell isolation kit. Each participant received two doses of an mRNA SARS-CoV-2 vaccine, either BNT162b2 or mRNA-1273.

The sequencing used CD4+ T cells from PBMCs cultured with SARS-CoV-2 spike peptides, collected after COVID-19 vaccination. The cell subset or site label here, explained by the study, means: SARS-CoV-2 spike overlapping peptide pool stimulation. These receptors all come from a human donor who received a COVID-19 vaccine.

The chain recombines TRBV14 with TRBJ2-5, with 13 nucleotides matching TRBD2. The germline V gene encodes CDR1 SGHDN and CDR2 FVKESK. CDR3 length: 17 residues. With V trimmed by 3 bases and J by 2 bases, 6 bases remained unmatched. The CDR3 DNA reads as TGTGCCAGCAGCCAGCCTAAGGGACTAGCGGGGCAAGAGACCCAGTACTTC. Its protein product is CASSQPKGLAGQETQYF.

This chain joins TRBV27 and TRBJ2-7; D is possibly TRBD2 (6 bases). Between the trimmed V and J ends, which lost 2 bases and 2 bases, there was a span of 19 bases. Germline-derived CDR1 and CDR2 are MNHEY and SMNVEV (reference sequence). The CDR3 is made up of 17 amino acids. CDR3 protein: CASSLRGGVQGAYEQYF. The DNA for the CDR3 is TGTGCCAGCAGTTTAAGGGGCGGGGTTCAAGGGGCCTACGAGCAGTACTTC.

V and J are TRBV19 and TRBJ2-3; D call uncertain. Between the trimmed V and J ends, which lost 3 bases and 3 bases, there was a span of 4 bases. The germline gives CDR1 LNHDA, CDR2 SQIVND (reference sequence). This CDR3 is 12 amino acids long. The CDR3 region is CASSIRTDTQYF. CDR3 nucleotides: TGTGCCAGTAGTATTCGTACAGATACGCAGTATTTT.

V is TRBV6-5 and J is TRBJ1-2; possibly TRBD1 for D (5 bases). Germline lookup yields CDR1 MNHEY and CDR2 SVGAGI. Trimming stripped 2 bases from V and 8 bases from J, with 18 bases between. CDR3 length: 15 residues. CDR3 amino acids: CASSYRDGSLEGYTF. DNA for the CDR3: TGTGCCAGCAGTTACCGGGACGGAAGTCTCGAGGGCTACACCTTC.

The rearrangement joins TRBV6-5 to TRBJ1-4; tentative D call: TRBD1 (6 bases). Trimming shortened V by 8 bases and J by 8 bases, and 18 bases separated the two germline ends. Germline CDR1 is MNHEY and CDR2 is SVGAGI. There are 14 residues in the CDR3. The CDR3 is CASGPTGIREKLFF. For the CDR3, the DNA is TGTGCCAGCGGTCCTACAGGGATTCGAGAAAAACTGTTTTTT.

This clone was counted only a few times. The rearrangement joins TRBV11-3 to TRBJ2-7; possible D gene TRBD2, 6 bases. The V end was cut by 2 bases, the J end by 5 bases, with 10 bases between. CDR1 SGHNT and CDR2 YENEEA come from the germline V gene. The CDR3 totals 13 residues. This CDR3 is CASSLTGSDEQYF. CDR3 sequence (DNA): TGTGCCAGCAGCTTAACCGGGAGCGACGAGCAGTACTTC.

This clone was detected a few times. Here the CDR3 DNA reads TGTGCCAGCAGCTTAATTCGTGGACTAGCGGACCGTGGGGTTCCCGAGCAGTACTTC. This encodes CASSLIRGLADRGVPEQYF. The chain is built from TRBV7-9 and TRBJ2-7, with 10 bases that match TRBD2. The germline gives CDR1 SEHNR, CDR2 FQNEAQ (reference sequence). Trimming removed 2 bases from V and 6 bases from J; junction bases left unmatched: 19. This CDR3 has 19 amino acids. The whole variable domain, remainder taken from reference TRBV7-9 and TRBJ2-7, is DTGVSQNPRHKITKRGQNVTFRCDPISEHNRLYWYRQTLGQGPEFLTYFQNEAQLEKSRLLSDRFSAERPKGSFSTLEIQRTEQGDSAMYLCASSLIRGLADRGVPEQYFGPGTRLTVT.